Listed here are 30 T cell receptor beta chains from one sample, sequenced in a study of shared clonotypes between healthy human individuals. The protocol was immunoSEQ multiplex PCR, while the TCRdb copy is restricted to in-frame clones and leaves out a portion. Of approximately 940,000 clones in the sample, less than 85% were seen once. Material: memory CD4+ T cells sorted from blood. The subset was: CD45RA-negative fraction. Every receptor here comes from a man aged 18 to 35 in good health.

This chain uses TRBV6-1 with TRBJ2-7, with no clear D. The germline V gene encodes CDR1 MNHNS and CDR2 SASEGT. The CDR3 has 13 residues. Trimming pared 4 bases from V and 7 bases from J, leaving 14 bases between. This CDR3 is CASSVVRRREQYF. The CDR3 nucleotides are TGTGCCAGCAGTGTGGTCCGACGACGGGAGCAGTACTTC.

The chain recombines TRBV5-1 with TRBJ2-5; D may match TRBD1 or TRBD2 (5 bases each). Germline V gene data show CDR1 as SGHRS and CDR2 as YFSETQ. The CDR3 is made up of 13 amino acids. V was clipped by 3 bases and J by 4 bases, with 10 bases between them. The CDR3 reads CASSWGPRETQYF. Written as DNA, the CDR3 is TGCGCCAGCAGCTGGGGACCGAGAGAGACCCAGTACTTC.

This rearrangement joins TRBV5-1 to TRBJ1-3; 7 bases match TRBD1. In germline, CDR1 is SGHRS, CDR2 YFSETQ. The CDR3 consists of 14 residues. With V trimmed by 8 bases and J by 2 bases, 7 bases remained unmatched. The CDR3, as DNA: TGCGCCAGTGGTACAGGGGAGGCTGGAAACACCATATATTTT. Its protein product is CASGTGEAGNTIYF.

The rearrangement joins TRBV19 to TRBJ2-6, with a possible D match to TRBD1 (7 bases). This CDR3 is 15 amino acids long. Germline values: CDR1 LNHDA, CDR2 SQIVND (reference sequence). V was shortened by 5 bases and J by 1 base, with 9 bases between the two germline ends. In nucleotides, the CDR3 is TGTGCCAGTAGTCAGGGGGGATCTGGGGCCAACGTCCTGACTTTC. Translated, it gives CASSQGGSGANVLTF.

This clone is a singleton in its sample. The chain links TRBV18 to TRBJ2-3; TRBD1 matches 9 bases. The CDR3 has 16 residues. Trimming took 3 bases from V and 4 from J; bases not matched to a gene: 8. CDR1 and CDR2 (germline): KGHSH, LQKENI. The CDR3 DNA reads as TGTGCCAGCTCACCCAATGGACAGGGGTCCGCAGATACGCAGTATTTT. Its protein product is CASSPNGQGSADTQYF.

The gene calls are TRBV5-6 and TRBJ2-5, with 8 bases lining up with TRBD2. Per the germline V gene, CDR1 is SGHDT and CDR2 is YYEEEE. The junction had 4 bases not matched to a gene; V was cut back by 2 bases and J by 4 bases. The CDR3 consists of 14 residues. Here the CDR3 DNA reads TGTGCCAGCAGCTTATCGGGGGGGCCAGAGACCCAGTACTTC. Protein product: CASSLSGGPETQYF.

V and J are TRBV28 and TRBJ1-2, with 7 bases that match TRBD1. V lost 3 bases to trimming and J lost 2 bases; unmatched junction nucleotides: 3. This CDR3 is 14 amino acids long. Germline CDR1 and CDR2: MDHEN and SYDVKM. CDR3 sequence: CASSFWDSNYGYTF. The CDR3, as DNA: TGTGCCAGCAGTTTTTGGGACAGCAACTATGGCTACACCTTC.

The gene calls are TRBV14 and TRBJ2-3; the D is unclear. CDR1 and CDR2 from the germline V gene are SGHDN and FVKESK. Trimming removed 1 base from V and 2 bases from J, with 19 bases in between. The CDR3 runs 18 residues. The CDR3 sequence is CASSQVREAGWVTDTQYF. In nucleotides, the CDR3 is TGTGCCAGCAGCCAAGTCCGCGAGGCAGGTTGGGTCACAGATACGCAGTATTTT. Full variable domain (outside the CDR3, taken from reference TRBV14 and TRBJ2-3): EAGVTQFPSHSVIEKGQTVTLRCDPISGHDNLYWYRRVMGKEIKFLLHFVKESKQDESGMPNNRFLAERTGGTYSTLKVQPAELEDSGVYFCASSQVREAGWVTDTQYFGPGTRLTVL.

The chain joins TRBV5-1 to TRBJ2-6; TRBD1 matches 9 bases. The V segment lost 4 bases and the J segment 0 bases; nucleotides outside the gene matches: 8. Germline-derived CDR1 and CDR2 are SGHRS and YFSETQ. CDR3 length: 18 residues. Here the CDR3 reads CASSPLGTGNSGANVLTF. CDR3 DNA: TGCGCCAGCAGCCCCCTCGGGACAGGGAACTCTGGGGCCAACGTCCTGACTTTC.

The chain employs TRBV4-1 and TRBJ2-1; TRBD2 matches 8 bases. The trim removed 4 bases at V and 0 bases at J, leaving 8 bases unmatched. This CDR3 spans 17 amino acids. In germline, CDR1 is MGHRA, CDR2 YSYEKL. The CDR3 DNA reads as TGCGCCAGCAGCCGTGAGACTAGCGCGAGCTCCTACAATGAGCAGTTCTTC. Translated, it gives CASSRETSASSYNEQFF.

The genes are TRBV18 and TRBJ1-1, with 8 bases lining up with TRBD1. Germline CDR1 KGHSH, CDR2 LQKENI. This CDR3 has 12 amino acids. Trimming took 1 base from V and 11 from J; bases not matched to a gene: 3. The CDR3 loop reads CASSPQDRDAFF. The DNA for the CDR3 is TGTGCCAGCTCACCACAGGACAGGGATGCTTTCTTT.

J is TRBJ2-7 and V is TRBV7-2; 9 nucleotides agree with TRBD2. The CDR3 extends over 15 amino acids. The germline CDR1 and CDR2 sequences are SGHTA and FQGNSA. The trim removed 5 bases at V and 7 bases at J, leaving 12 bases unmatched. The CDR3 bases are TGTGCCAGCAGCGAACGGGCTAGCGGGGTAGTAGAGCAGTACTTC. It is translated as CASSERASGVVEQYF.

This clone was recorded once. The chain links TRBV5-1 to TRBJ2-7, with D hard to call. This CDR3 comprises 8 residues. Germline-derived CDR1 and CDR2 are SGHRS and YFSETQ. The CDR3 DNA is TGCGCTTCCTACGAGCAGTACTTC. Its protein product is CASYEQYF.

The chain carries TRBV5-4 and TRBJ2-4, with D perhaps given as TRBD1 or TRBD2 (5 bases each). This CDR3 comprises 14 residues. Trimming pared 6 bases from V and 3 bases from J, leaving 13 bases between. CDR1 is SGHNT and CDR2 is YYREEE in the germline V gene (reference sequence). This CDR3 reads CASKEGLDKNIQYF. In DNA form, the CDR3 reads TGTGCCAGCAAAGAGGGGCTTGACAAAAACATTCAGTACTTC.

A word on this clone: This sample also contains other DNA sequences that code for the same CDR3. V and J are TRBV18 and TRBJ2-5; D gene uncertain. CDR1 and CDR2 from the germline V gene are KGHSH and LQKENI. The V and J ends lost 4 bases and 1 base respectively, with 4 bases between them. The CDR3 length is 12 residues. The CDR3 loop is CASSRSQETQYF. The DNA of the CDR3 is TGTGCCAGCTCACGTTCCCAAGAGACCCAGTACTTC.

The rearrangement uses TRBV7-6 and TRBJ1-6; D unclear. CDR1 is SGHVS and CDR2 is FNYEAQ in the germline V gene. Trimming removed 1 base at V and 7 bases at J, with 8 bases between. The CDR3 extends over 14 amino acids. The CDR3 protein is CASSLGAGNSPLHF. For the CDR3, the DNA is TGTGCCAGCAGCTTAGGGGCGGGGAATTCACCCCTCCACTTT.

The chain joins TRBV6-5 to TRBJ1-6, with 7 bases that match TRBD1. The V gene's germline CDR1 is MNHEY and CDR2 SVGAGI. V trimming: 5 bases; J trimming: 2 bases; junction bases outside the gene matches: 3. CDR3 length: 15 residues. CDR3 coding DNA: TGTGCCAGCAGTGGGGGACAGCCCTATAATTCACCCCTCCACTTT. It yields the protein CASSGGQPYNSPLHF.

This clone was seen only a few times. The rearrangement links TRBV6-6 to TRBJ2-1, with a weak D call TRBD2 (6 bases). The V gene lost 7 bases and the J gene lost 4 bases, with 14 bases spanning the gap. The CDR3 consists of 14 residues. CDR1 is MNHNY and CDR2 is SVGAGI in the germline V gene (reference sequence). The CDR3 DNA follows: TGTGCCAGCACCCTGGGTAGCGGATACAATGAGCAGTTCTTC. Translated, it gives CASTLGSGYNEQFF.

The CDR3 loop is CASNPYNYGYTF. The CDR3 coding sequence is TGTGCCAGCAACCCTTATAACTATGGCTACACCTTC. The V call is TRBV6-1, the J call TRBJ1-2, with unresolved D. This CDR3 spans 12 amino acids. Germline lookup yields CDR1 MNHNS and CDR2 SASEGT. Trimming cost V 7 bases and J 1 base, with 7 bases left between them.

The chain is built from TRBV7-9 and TRBJ2-3, with TRBD2 identical over 7 bases. V was pared by 5 bases and J by 4 bases, with 12 bases of the junction left unmatched. Germline V lookup: CDR1 SEHNR, CDR2 FQNEAQ (reference sequence). This CDR3 is built from 16 residues. As DNA, the CDR3 is TGTGCCAGCAGCCGGCGGGGTGGCGGGAGCGCAGATACGCAGTATTTT. This codes for CASSRRGGGSADTQYF.

The chain is built from TRBV6-1 and TRBJ1-5; no clear D gene. Germline CDR1 reads MNHNS; CDR2 reads SASEGT. Trimming stripped 2 bases from V and 7 bases from J, with 9 bases between. This CDR3 region has 13 residues. The CDR3: CASSEQLLQPQHF. In nucleotides, the CDR3 is TGTGCCAGCAGTGAACAGCTTCTGCAGCCCCAGCATTTT.

This clone was found a few times. The rearrangement joins TRBV5-6 to TRBJ1-2, with 8 bases that match TRBD1. V was pared by 1 base and J by 7 bases, with 9 bases of the junction left unmatched. The CDR3 extends over 15 amino acids. Germline V gene data show CDR1 as SGHDT and CDR2 as YYEEEE. CDR3 residues: CASSLPLTGAGGYTF. CDR3 DNA sequence: TGTGCCAGCAGCTTGCCCCTGACAGGGGCGGGTGGCTACACCTTC. Filled out from reference TRBV5-6 and TRBJ1-2, the complete variable domain reads DAGVTQSPTHLIKTRGQQVTLRCSPKSGHDTVSWYQQALGQGPQFIFQYYEEEERQRGNFPDRFSGHQFPNYSSELNVNALLLGDSALYLCASSLPLTGAGGYTFGSGTRLTVV.

The CDR3 spells CASTANSNQPQHF. CDR3 DNA: TGTGCCAGCACAGCAAATAGCAATCAGCCCCAGCATTTT. The rearrangement links TRBV2 to TRBJ1-5; D gene unclear. CDR1 is SNHLY, CDR2 FYNNEI, per germline. This CDR3 comprises 13 residues. Trimming pared 7 bases from V and 0 bases from J, leaving 7 bases between.

The chain joins TRBV5-1 to TRBJ1-6, with 10 bases aligning to TRBD1. The V and J ends lost 7 bases and 8 bases, in that order; junction bases with no gene match: 6. This CDR3 is 14 amino acids long. CDR1 and CDR2 from the germline V gene are SGHRS and YFSETQ. The CDR3: CASGTGTGDSPLHF. DNA of the CDR3: TGCGCCAGCGGGACCGGGACAGGGGATTCACCCCTCCACTTT.

The chain has TRBV2 and TRBJ1-2, with 8 bases that match TRBD1. The CDR3 extends over 14 amino acids. With 2 bases clipped from V and 13 bases from J, the junction kept 12 bases outside the gene matches. The germline V gene encodes CDR1 SNHLY and CDR2 FYNNEI. The chain's CDR3 is CASSESPVQGACTF. The CDR3 DNA is TGTGCCAGCAGTGAAAGTCCGGTGCAGGGGGCCTGCACCTTC.

This chain joins TRBV2 and TRBJ2-1; possibly TRBD2 for D (6 bases). V shed 7 bases and J shed 4 bases, with 17 bases lying between them. The CDR3 is made up of 15 amino acids. Germline values: CDR1 SNHLY, CDR2 FYNNEI. The CDR3 sequence is CASNSAGLTYNEQFF. The DNA of the CDR3 is TGTGCCAGCAACTCCGCGGGGCTCACATACAATGAGCAGTTCTTC.

For this clone: The conserved phenylalanine or tryptophan normally closing the CDR3 is absent here, so this likely arose from a read error. Because the CDR3's place on the DNA is in doubt, the DNA is left out and the CDR3 is given as listed by TCRdb. This chain links TRBV7-8 with TRBJ2-7; whether TRBD1, the table's D call, matches the DNA was not checked. The germline V gene encodes CDR1 SGHVS and CDR2 FQNEAQ. Counting both end residues, the CDR3 totals 13 amino acids. CDR3 sequence: CASSLEGAGRRSI.

CDR3 nucleotide sequence: TGCGCCAGCAGCAGGGGGGGAACTAATGAAAAACTGTTTTTT. As protein: CASSRGGTNEKLFF. V is TRBV5-1 and J is TRBJ1-4; TRBD1 might be the D (6 bases). Between the trimmed V and J ends, which lost 4 bases and 1 base, there was a span of 8 bases. Germline V CDR1 and CDR2: SGHRS, YFSETQ. The CDR3 extends over 14 amino acids. Looking up the rest from reference TRBV5-1 and TRBJ1-4 gives the full variable domain: KAGVTQTPRYLIKTRGQQVTLSCSPISGHRSVSWYQQTPGQGLQFLFEYFSETQRNKGNFPGRFSGRQFSNSRSEMNVSTLELGDSALYLCASSRGGTNEKLFFGSGTQLSVL.

This sequence joins TRBV29-1 and TRBJ1-6; 7 bases map to TRBD1. Losses at the gene ends were 0 bases for V and 16 bases for J; bases not matched to a gene: 9. This CDR3 region has 13 residues. The germline V gene has CDR1 SQVTM and CDR2 ANQGSEA. The CDR3 loop reads CSVEDPQTGALHF. The CDR3 DNA sequence: TGCAGCGTTGAAGATCCACAAACAGGGGCGCTCCACTTT.

Of note for this clone: A clone one base away is much larger, so this may be a read error. Other DNA sequences within the sample encode an identical CDR3. V and J are TRBV6-5 and TRBJ2-2; unclear D gene. The CDR3 spans 11 residues. The V end was cut by 7 bases, the J end by 2 bases, with 2 bases between. The germline gives CDR1 MNHEY, CDR2 SVGAGI. CDR3: CASTNTGELFF. CDR3 nucleotides: TGTGCCAGCACAAACACCGGGGAGCTGTTTTTT.